This T cell receptor (beta chain) was profiled in a study of vaccination and CD4 T cells after COVID-19 (dated by TCRdb to the early 2020s). For context, the study as a whole: Convalescent patients had a positive SARS-CoV-2 result on nasal swab PCR, and of these patients, some ten had mild disease and one had severe disease. Post-COVID blood samples from convalescent patients were collected a median of about 110 days after diagnosis, with a range of 35 to 161 days. Six males and four females were included in the convalescent cohort, with two Hispanic individuals, seven Caucasians, two Asians and one multiracial person represented. Each participant got two doses of either the Pfizer-BioNTech BNT162b2 vaccine (n=8) or the Moderna mRNA-1273 vaccine (n=2). Post-vaccine blood samples were collected a median of about 11 weeks after the second vaccine dose, ranging from roughly 14 to 241 days. For stimulating the cultures, overlapping spike peptide pools were used, derived from SARS-CoV-2 as well as from the common cold coronaviruses HCoV-NL63, HCoV-OC43 and HCoV-229E. In around nine COVID-19 convalescent patients and several infection-naive healthy vaccine recipients, the spike-specific CD4+ TCR repertoire before mRNA vaccination was compared with the repertoire after mRNA vaccination. Control cultures received a CEFX viral epitope pool as the positive control, an HIV-1 Nef peptide pool as the negative control, or no peptide. Summary of the overall study and its limitations: Relatively few convalescent patients were included in the study, and early timepoints after natural infection were not analyzed. Among the post-vaccine SARS-CoV-2-reactive clones in convalescent patients, a median approximately 86% showed up only after vaccination, which suggests vaccine-specific priming. Of the vaccine-specific clones found in convalescent patients, nearly all (304 of 307) were mono-reactive for SARS-CoV-2 spike instead of being cross-reactive with common cold coronaviruses. An increase in the median number of SARS-CoV-2-reactive clonotypes from approximately 20 after infection to about 39 after vaccination was observed, but the change was not found to be significant.

The library was obtained by PCR. TCR sequencing of DNA from cultured CD4+ T cells used the Oncomine TCR Beta short-read assay at the Johns Hopkins FTIC core. Genomic DNA was extracted from the cultured CD4+ T cells with the QIAamp micro DNA kit. Oncomine TCR Beta libraries made from cultured CD4+ T cells were pooled using unique dual indexes and sequenced on an Illumina iSeq 100. The source study handled its data this way. Non-productive sequences were removed, and CDR3s that did not start with C, did not end with F or W, or were shorter than 7 amino acids were discarded. Antigen-specific clonotypes were identified using the MANAFEST web application through comparison of peptide-stimulated wells with reference and other culture wells. To be called positive, a clone needed an FDR below 0.05, an odds ratio above 5, and a productive frequency above 0.1% in at least two of three replicate wells. Clonotypes that were significantly expanded in both SARS-CoV-2 spike wells and at least one common cold coronavirus spike condition were defined as cross-reactive. Using R version 3.6.1, CDR3 homology was evaluated through Levenshtein distances (stringdist) along with unrooted phylogenetic trees (ape). TCRdb took the public reads, trimmed them with fastp at Q25, ran MiXCR for clone calling and kept in-frame beta chains. Identical CDR3 proteins give one entry, which carries the most common genes and DNA. The V and J calls were determined by TCRdb, not by the authors. For this sample the table gives about 19,000 distinct CDR3 sequences, of which roughly 49% were detected only once. Of the sample, approximately 4% is held by the ten largest clones.

Per the publication, the treatment or condition label means: approximately 9-day PBMC culture with coronavirus spike peptide pools or control peptides (ViraFEST assay). The ViraFEST assay, used in the study, expanded antigen-specific T cells with peptide pools and then identified the expanded clonotypes through TCR sequencing. The positive SARS-CoV-2 PCR tests of the convalescent patients were dated from March to December 2020, before the Alpha, Beta and Delta variants emerged in the United States. Each well held millions of PBMCs cultured in IMDM containing roughly 5.5% human AB serum and approximately 9.4 IU/ml IL-2, with 9 to 10 ug/ml peptide pools added. Half of the culture medium was replaced with fresh IL-2-containing medium on days 3 and 7. After around 10 days of culture, CD4+ T cells were isolated by negative selection using the EasySep CD4+ T cell isolation kit. PBMCs were separated from whole blood using Ficoll-Paque Plus gradient centrifugation and then either used fresh or cryopreserved at -140C. Triplicate wells were generally used for each culture condition.

In this sample, this clonotype turned up a few times. The specificity of this receptor is unknown. No base qualities exist here, and no much larger clone lies one base off it. CDR1 and CDR2 are read off the germline V gene (reference sequence) as MNHEY and SMNVEV. The CDR3 measures 17 amino acids from cysteine to phenylalanine. CDR3 DNA only is kept here, 51 bases in frame from base 1. V is pared back by 7 bases and J by 0 bases, with 19 bases lying between the germline termini. This TCR came from a human donor who had recovered from COVID-19. The chain was built from TRBV27 and TRBJ1-5; the D segment could be TRBD1, given 5 matching bases. The sample was CD4+ T cells from blood, cultured in vitro. The sequenced DNA is TGTGCCAGCAAACCTAGGAGGGGACTTGATAGCAATCAGCCCCAGCATTTT. Its amino acids are CASKPRRGLDSNQPQHF.